One sample yielded the 20 T cell receptor beta chains listed below, sequenced in a study of identical twins listed by TCRdb under 2016. Library generation was performed with 5' RACE. The reads were generated on an Illumina HiSeq 2000. Using fastp trimming at Q25 and MiXCR clonotype assembly, TCRdb reanalyzed the public sequencing data and kept in-frame beta chains. Duplicate CDR3 protein sequences are folded into a single record with the most common DNA and genes. Recorded for this sample are 500,000 to 650,000 distinct CDR3 sequences; 7.1% of them occurred a single time. The top ten clonotypes cover roughly 1.5% of the sample. The sample was also reused in another study, on yellow fever vaccine responses in identical twins.

Sequenced input: PBMCs. Receptors were obtained from a woman younger than 30 in good health.

The chain couples TRBV27 to TRBJ2-3, with 8 bases fitting TRBD2. CDR1 and CDR2 from the germline V gene are MNHEY and SMNVEV (reference sequence). Trimming took 5 bases from V and 9 from J; bases not matched to a gene: 16. CDR3 size: 16 residues. CDR3 nucleotide sequence: TGTGCCAGCAGTCCGTCGACTAGCGCTCCGAGGGGGACGCAGTATTTT. Protein: CASSPSTSAPRGTQYF.

There are a few counts of this clonotype. DNA for the CDR3: TGCAGCGTCCGAAACTGGACCTACGAGCAGTACTTC. Protein sequence: CSVRNWTYEQYF. This chain links TRBV29-1 with TRBJ2-7; unclear D gene. The CDR3 contains 12 residues. The germline V and J ends were trimmed by 6 bases and 2 bases, with 11 bases remaining between them. The germline V gene has CDR1 SQVTM and CDR2 ANQGSEA.

The chain is built from TRBV5-1 and TRBJ2-1, with D hard to call. Germline V gene lookup returns CDR1 SGHRS and CDR2 YFSETQ. V gave up 1 base and J gave up 0 bases, with 14 bases separating them. The CDR3 extends over 17 amino acids. In DNA, the CDR3 is TGCGCCAGCAGCTTGCTTGCGAAGGCGAGCTCCTACAATGAGCAGTTCTTC. Encoded protein: CASSLLAKASSYNEQFF.

This sequence joins TRBV2 and TRBJ2-4; no definite D call. This CDR3 region has 13 residues. Trimming took 3 bases from V and 4 from J, leaving 7 bases between them. CDR1 is SNHLY and CDR2 is FYNNEI in the germline V gene. The CDR3 here is CASSDDRKNIQYF. CDR3 sequence (DNA): TGTGCCAGCAGTGACGACCGAAAAAACATTCAGTACTTC.

The rearrangement links TRBV11-2 to TRBJ1-2; weak D call: TRBD1 (5 bases). CDR1 is SGHAT and CDR2 is FQNNGV in the germline V gene. V was pared by 5 bases and J by 4 bases, with 17 bases between. The CDR3 is 15 residues long. The CDR3 nucleotides are TGTGCCAGCAGCCTGGTGTCGGGGGGGTTCTATGGCTACACCTTC. Translated, it gives CASSLVSGGFYGYTF.

The rearrangement links TRBV7-9 to TRBJ2-3; TRBD2 matches at 7 bases. Germline loops: CDR1 SEHNR, CDR2 FQNEAQ (reference sequence). V lost 2 bases to trimming and J lost 1 base; unmatched junction nucleotides: 3. The CDR3 consists of 15 residues. DNA for the CDR3: TGTGCCAGCAGCTTAATGGCGGGAGGCACAGATACGCAGTATTTT. This gives the protein CASSLMAGGTDTQYF.

This clonotype has a handful of counts. The chain uses TRBV24-1 and TRBJ2-3, with TRBD2 matching over 11 bases. Germline-derived CDR1 and CDR2 are KGHDR and SFDVKD. The CDR3 covers 17 residues. Trimming at V came to 4 bases and at J to 2 bases, leaving 7 bases not matched to a gene. Here the CDR3 DNA reads TGTGCCACCAGTGACCCTCGACTAGCGGGAACCACAGATACGCAGTATTTT. This gives the protein CATSDPRLAGTTDTQYF.

The chain combines TRBV28 with TRBJ1-1; TRBD1 matches at 8 bases. CDR1 and CDR2 from the germline V gene are MDHEN and SYDVKM. The CDR3 sequence is 17 residues long. With 5 bases clipped from V and 1 base from J, the junction kept 12 bases outside the gene matches. The CDR3 nucleotides read TGTGCCAGCAGTCCAGGAACTCAGGGGGCGAGGAACACTGAAGCTTTCTTT. It codes for CASSPGTQGARNTEAFF.

The chain has TRBV5-6 and TRBJ1-3, with D tentatively TRBD1 (5 bases). CDR1 is SGHDT, CDR2 YYEEEE, per germline. V was pared by 4 bases and J by 0 bases, with 11 bases between. The CDR3 loop spans 15 amino acids. The CDR3 sequence is CASSPIGASGNTIYF. The CDR3 DNA follows: TGTGCCAGCAGCCCGATTGGGGCCTCTGGAAACACCATATATTTT.

This clonotype showed up just a few times. This chain joins TRBV12-5 and TRBJ2-1; D gene uncertain. V lost 2 bases and J lost 5, with 7 bases in between. Germline loops: CDR1 LGHNT, CDR2 FRNRAP. CDR3 length equals 13 residues. The CDR3 is CASGLSENNEQFF. Written as DNA, the CDR3 is TGTGCTAGTGGTTTGTCGGAAAACAATGAGCAGTTCTTC.

This clonotype was seen at least ten times. V gene TRBV5-6 combines with J gene TRBJ1-1, with D hard to call. The CDR3 totals 15 residues. Germline CDR1 reads SGHDT; CDR2 reads YYEEEE. V shed 2 bases and J shed 1 base, with 12 bases lying between them. In DNA form, the CDR3 reads TGTGCCAGCAGCTTAAGGAACAAAGGGAACACTGAAGCTTTCTTT. It codes for CASSLRNKGNTEAFF.

In its sample, this clonotype was seen many times. V and J are TRBV12-3 or TRBV12-4 and TRBJ1-1; D possibly corresponds to TRBD1 (5 bases). Trimming removed 6 bases from V and 1 base from J, with 9 bases in between. This CDR3 has 13 residues. The CDR3 reads CASRSRENTEAFF. The CDR3 DNA follows: TGTGCCAGCAGGAGCAGGGAGAACACTGAAGCTTTCTTT.

This chain links TRBV7-9 with TRBJ2-1; D not resolved. Trimming cost V 3 bases and J 8 bases, with 20 bases left between them. Germline loops: CDR1 SEHNR, CDR2 FQNEAQ (reference sequence). The CDR3 contains 16 residues. This CDR3 reads CASSLGNSVTFDEQFF. CDR3 sequence (DNA): TGTGCCAGCAGCTTGGGCAATTCAGTTACATTCGATGAGCAGTTCTTC.

The V gene is TRBV20-1, the J gene TRBJ2-3, with D perhaps being TRBD1 or TRBD2 (6 bases each). Trimming removed 2 bases from V and 3 bases from J, with 18 bases in between. Germline CDR1 and CDR2: DFQATT and SNEGSKA (reference sequence). CDR3 length: 16 residues. CDR3 nucleotide sequence: TGCAGTGCTAGATATCGAGGGGGGCCTAGGACAGATACGCAGTATTTT. The encoded protein is CSARYRGGPRTDTQYF.

The chain uses TRBV27 and TRBJ2-4; 7 bases agree with TRBD2. Germline loops: CDR1 MNHEY, CDR2 SMNVEV (reference sequence). The junction had 2 bases not matched to a gene; V was cut back by 4 bases and J by 5 bases. CDR3 length: 13 amino acids. The CDR3 DNA is TGTGCCAGCAGTTCGAGCGGGGAAAACATTCAGTACTTC. Protein: CASSSSGENIQYF.

The V call is TRBV5-1, the J call TRBJ1-2; 10 nucleotides agree with TRBD1. The CDR3 is 15 amino acids. Germline V CDR1 and CDR2: SGHRS, YFSETQ. With 2 bases clipped from V and 7 bases from J, the junction kept 8 bases outside the gene matches. CDR3 protein: CASSFPGTGELGYTF. CDR3 nucleotide sequence: TGCGCCAGCAGCTTCCCCGGGACAGGGGAACTTGGCTACACCTTC.

The rearrangement joins TRBV3-1 to TRBJ2-7, with D hard to call. V was trimmed by 11 bases and J by 7 bases, leaving 27 bases between them. This CDR3 has 15 residues. Germline V lookup: CDR1 LGHDT, CDR2 YNNKEL (reference sequence). The CDR3 DNA reads TGTGCCTGCTCCCAATCTCCGGGTCCTAGATTTGAGCAGTACTTC. Protein: CACSQSPGPRFEQYF.

This clonotype was counted ten times or more. The rearrangement links TRBV4-2 to TRBJ2-1, with a tentative D call TRBD2 (6 bases). The germline V gene has CDR1 LGHNA and CDR2 YNFKEQ. The ends were cut back, 5 bases at V and 0 bases at J, with 20 bases in the middle. The CDR3 loop spans 18 amino acids. Here the CDR3 reads CASSYSPGLKSSYNEQFF. Here the CDR3 DNA reads TGTGCCAGCAGCTACTCACCGGGACTCAAATCCTCCTACAATGAGCAGTTCTTC.

The V gene is TRBV10-3, the J gene TRBJ2-5, with D unresolved. V lost 11 bases to trimming and J lost 5 bases, with 21 bases between them. Per germline, CDR1 ENHRY and CDR2 SYGVKD. This CDR3 has 14 residues. The CDR3 spells CAGRSSATSETQYF. CDR3 nucleotides: TGTGCCGGCAGAAGTTCCGCCACGTCGGAGACCCAGTACTTC.

This clonotype was observed a few times. The chain has TRBV12-5 and TRBJ2-3, with 13 positions matching TRBD2. Germline loops: CDR1 LGHNT, CDR2 FRNRAP. The CDR3 extends over 17 amino acids. Trimming took 2 bases from V and 5 from J; bases not matched to a gene: 7. CDR3 nucleotides: TGTGCTAGTGGTTTGAAACTAGCGGGAGGGCCACTAGATACGCAGTATTTT. It translates to CASGLKLAGGPLDTQYF.